The T cell receptor beta chain described here comes from a study of OX40 agonist ivuxolimab in advanced cancers. General observations from the study: In general, CD8+ T cells held more expanded clones than CD4+ did, on average. There were also nonresponders showing low normalized T-cell clonal expansion.

This clone was observed a single time. Its target is not known. The sampling schedule covered blood at baseline, cycle 4 day 1, and cycle 7 day 1. Profiling relied on immunoSEQ multiplex PCR, and the TCRdb table lists in-frame clones only, not all of them. Found here are about 17,000 clones, around 77% of them singletons; the top ten hold roughly 24%. The sequences come from CD4+ or CD8+ T cells sorted from blood, collected in a trial of the OX40 agonist ivuxolimab. This receptor was obtained from an adult with an advanced solid tumor such as melanoma, head and neck, liver or kidney cancer.

CDR3 nucleotides: TGTGCCAGTAGTATAGCAGGGATCGTTGCAACTAATGAAAAACTGTTTTTT. This translates into CASSIAGIVATNEKLFF. The rearrangement links TRBV19 to TRBJ1-4; TRBD1 is a possible D gene (5 bases). V lost 1 base and J 0 bases, leaving 12 bases between the germline ends. From germline, CDR1 is LNHDA and CDR2 SQIVND (reference sequence). CDR3 size: 17 residues.